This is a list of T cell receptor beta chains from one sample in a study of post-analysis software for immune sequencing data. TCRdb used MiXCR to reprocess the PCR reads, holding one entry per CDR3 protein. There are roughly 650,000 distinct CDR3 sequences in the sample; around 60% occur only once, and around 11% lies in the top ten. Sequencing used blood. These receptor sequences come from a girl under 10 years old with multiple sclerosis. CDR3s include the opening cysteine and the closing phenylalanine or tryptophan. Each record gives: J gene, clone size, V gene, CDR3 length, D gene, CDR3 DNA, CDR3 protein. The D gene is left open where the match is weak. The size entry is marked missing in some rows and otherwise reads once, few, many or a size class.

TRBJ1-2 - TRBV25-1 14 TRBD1 TGTGCCAGCAGGGGGACAGGGGGCTTCTATGGCTACACCTTC CASRGTGGFYGYTF
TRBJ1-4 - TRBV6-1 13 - TGTGCCAGCGAACCAACCCTGCGCGAAAAACTGTTTTTT CASEPTLREKLFF
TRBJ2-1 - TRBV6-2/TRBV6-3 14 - TGTGCCAGCAGTTACTCTTTCTCCTACAATGAGCAGTTCTTC CASSYSFSYNEQFF
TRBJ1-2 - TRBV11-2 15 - TGTGCCAGCGGCTTAGATCCAGGCGTTAACTATGGCTACACCTTC CASGLDPGVNYGYTF
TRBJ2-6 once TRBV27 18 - TGTGCCAGCGCGACCGAGAAGACGGATGGGGAGAGGGCCAACGTCCTGACTTTC CASATEKTDGERANVLTF
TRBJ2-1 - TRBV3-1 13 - TGTGCCAGCAACCGGGACGGCTACAATGAGCAGTTCTTC CASNRDGYNEQFF
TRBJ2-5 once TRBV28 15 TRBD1 TGTGCCAGCGGCTTATTGACGGGACAGGAAGAGACCCAGTACTTC CASGLLTGQEETQYF
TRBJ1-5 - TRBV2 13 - TGTGCCAGCAGGGAGGGTAGCAATCAGCCCCAGCATTTT CASREGSNQPQHF
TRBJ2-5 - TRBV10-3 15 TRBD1 TGTGCCATCAGTATGGACAGGGGGCCTCGAGAGACCCAGTACTTC CAISMDRGPRETQYF
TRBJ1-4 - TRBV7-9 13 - TGTGCCAGCAGCGCTACCCGTAATGAAAAACTGTTTTTT CASSATRNEKLFF
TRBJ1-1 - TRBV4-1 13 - TGCGCCAGCAGCCAAGCCCCCGGGCATGAAGCTTTCTTT CASSQAPGHEAFF
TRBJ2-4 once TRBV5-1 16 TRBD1 TGCGCCAGCAGCCCGGGGCCGGGACAGGGGCAAAACATTCAGTACTTC CASSPGPGQGQNIQYF
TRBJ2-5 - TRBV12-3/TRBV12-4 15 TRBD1 TGTGCCAGCAGTAAGGGACAGGGATCGTGGGAGACCCAGTACTTC CASSKGQGSWETQYF
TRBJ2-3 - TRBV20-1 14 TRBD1 TGCAGTGTCGCCCCGGGACAGGGTCCGTTTACGCAGTATTTT CSVAPGQGPFTQYF
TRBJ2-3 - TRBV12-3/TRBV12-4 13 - TGTGCCAGCAGTCCGCGCGGGGCAGATACGCAGTATTTT CASSPRGADTQYF
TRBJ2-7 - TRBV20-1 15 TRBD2 TGCAGTGCTGCGGACTCGACTAGCGGGGGGTACGAGCAGTACTTC CSAADSTSGGYEQYF
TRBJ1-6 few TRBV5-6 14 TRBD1 TGTGCCAGCAGCATCCGACAGGGGGGCCAGGCCCTCCACTTT CASSIRQGGQALHF
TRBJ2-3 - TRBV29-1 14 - TGCAGCGTTGTCGTCGGGGGGCCAACAGATACGCAGTATTTT CSVVVGGPTDTQYF
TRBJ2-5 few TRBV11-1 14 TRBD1 TGTGCCAGCAGCTTGCAGGGGGAACAAGAGACCCAGTACTTC CASSLQGEQETQYF
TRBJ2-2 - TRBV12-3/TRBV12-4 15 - TGTGCCAGCAGTCCGGGCCTATTCAACACCGGGGAGCTGTTTTTT CASSPGLFNTGELFF
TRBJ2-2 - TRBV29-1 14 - TGCAGCGTTGATATGGGGGTCTTGACCGGGGAGCTGTTTTTT CSVDMGVLTGELFF
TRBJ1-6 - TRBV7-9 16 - TGTGCCAGCAGCCGAAGAGCCGGGGCAGGGAATTCGCCCCTCCACTTT CASSRRAGAGNSPLHF
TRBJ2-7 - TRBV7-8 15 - TGTGCCAGCAGCTTAACCTCCGAGGATTCCCACGAGCAGTACTTC CASSLTSEDSHEQYF
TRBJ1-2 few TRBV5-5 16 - TGTGCCAGCAGCTTAGGGGACAAGCCCTTACTCTATGGCTACACCTTC CASSLGDKPLLYGYTF
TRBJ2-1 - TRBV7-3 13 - TGTGCCAGCAGCTTAGAGACTAGGAGTGAGCAGTTCTTC CASSLETRSEQFF
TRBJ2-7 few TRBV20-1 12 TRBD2 TGCAGTGCCAGAGGGGAGGGCTACGAGCAGTACTTC CSARGEGYEQYF
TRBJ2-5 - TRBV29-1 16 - TGCAGCGTTGACTCTCCCTCGTCAGCTCTTCTAGAGACCCAGTACTTC CSVDSPSSALLETQYF
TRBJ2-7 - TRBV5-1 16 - TGCGCCAGCAGCTTCGGGGACTTGAAGGGGTGTTACGAGCAGTACTTC CASSFGDLKGCYEQYF
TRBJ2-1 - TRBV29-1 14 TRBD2 TGCAGCGTGTTCGGACTAGCGGGGGACAATGAGCAGTTCTTC CSVFGLAGDNEQFF
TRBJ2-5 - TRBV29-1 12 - TGCAGCGTAGGGCTGTACCAAGAGACCCAGTACTTC CSVGLYQETQYF
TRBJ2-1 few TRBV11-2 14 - TGTGCCAGCAGCTTAGATAGAGGGCACAATGAGCAGTTCTTC CASSLDRGHNEQFF